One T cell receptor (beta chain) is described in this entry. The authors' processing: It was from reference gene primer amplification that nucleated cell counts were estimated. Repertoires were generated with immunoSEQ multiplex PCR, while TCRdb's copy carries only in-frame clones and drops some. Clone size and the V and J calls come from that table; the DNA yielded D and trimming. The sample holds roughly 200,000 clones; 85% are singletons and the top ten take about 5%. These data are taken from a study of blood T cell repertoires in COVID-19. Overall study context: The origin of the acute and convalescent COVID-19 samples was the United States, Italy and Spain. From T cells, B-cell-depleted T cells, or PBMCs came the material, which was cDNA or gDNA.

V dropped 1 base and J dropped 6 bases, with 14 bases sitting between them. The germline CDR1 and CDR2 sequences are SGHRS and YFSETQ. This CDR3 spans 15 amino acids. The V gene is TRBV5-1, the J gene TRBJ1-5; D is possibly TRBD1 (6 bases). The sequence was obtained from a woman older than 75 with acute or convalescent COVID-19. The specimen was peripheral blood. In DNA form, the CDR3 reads TGCGCCAGCAGCTTGTCGGGGGGCTTCGGTCAGCCCCAGCATTTT. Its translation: CASSLSGGFGQPQHF.